This T cell receptor (beta chain) was captured in a study of cytomegalovirus exposure and HLA in healthy donors. Study results and limitations: Specific recognition of CMV antigens was confirmed in vitro for three chains (all CMV-associated). Further analysis, carried out later, found HLA-associated TCR beta chains more clonally expanded than equally common other chains. A later analysis reportedly found fewer N-insertions in an Asian-associated ancestry cluster than the approximately 700-donor mean.

PCR primers comprised 60 Vbeta and 13 Jbeta primers. Clones were read by immunoSEQ multiplex PCR, and TCRdb kept only the in-frame ones, dropping some. The data show about 280,000 clones, roughly 90% seen once. The CDR3 extends over 15 amino acids. The V end lost 5 bases, the J end lost 8 bases, and 19 bases lay between the germline ends. In germline, CDR1 is SGDLS, CDR2 YYNGEE. Comments on this clone: Its antigen is unidentified.

The chain couples TRBV9 to TRBJ1-4; the D gene is possibly TRBD1 (5 bases). Sequenced sample: PBMCs. The clonotype originates from a woman aged 18-29 years in good health and CMV-seronegative. DNA of the CDR3: TGTGCCAGCAGTCAGGGCCGGCACCCCCAGGAAAAACTGTTTTTT. Its protein product is CASSQGRHPQEKLFF.